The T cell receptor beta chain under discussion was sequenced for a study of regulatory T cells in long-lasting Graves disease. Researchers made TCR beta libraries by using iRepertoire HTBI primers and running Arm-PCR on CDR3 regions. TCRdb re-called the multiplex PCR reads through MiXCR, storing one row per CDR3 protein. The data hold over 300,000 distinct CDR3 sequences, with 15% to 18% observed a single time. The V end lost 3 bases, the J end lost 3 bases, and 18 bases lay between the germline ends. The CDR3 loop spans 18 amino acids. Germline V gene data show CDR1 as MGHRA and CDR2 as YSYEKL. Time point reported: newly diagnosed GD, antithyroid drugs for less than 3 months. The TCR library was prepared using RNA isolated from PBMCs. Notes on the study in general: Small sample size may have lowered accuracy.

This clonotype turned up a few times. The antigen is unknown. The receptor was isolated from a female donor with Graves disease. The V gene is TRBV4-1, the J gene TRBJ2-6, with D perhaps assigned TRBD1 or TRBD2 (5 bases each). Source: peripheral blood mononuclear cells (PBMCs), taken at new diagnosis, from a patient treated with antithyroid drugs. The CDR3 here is CASSHGTGQGGGANVLTF. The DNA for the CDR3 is TGCGCCAGCAGCCATGGGACGGGTCAAGGAGGTGGGGCCAACGTCCTGACTTTC.